The source of this T cell receptor beta chain is a study of T cell responses to AZD1222 COVID-19 vaccine. Study findings and constraints: Reportedly, close to half of spike-specific TCRs are directed against unmutated variant regions. Spike was spanned by vaccine-associated CD4 TCRs, with dominance at 160-218 and 743-854. Females outnumbered males among donors, who were mostly white British; clonal diversity was possibly underestimated.

Assay: immunoSEQ multiplex PCR; the TCRdb copy retains only in-frame clones and omits some. Found here are approximately 92,000 clones, approximately 84% of them singletons; the top ten hold roughly 10%. Of note for this clone: The antigen is not known.

The germline V gene has CDR1 LGHNA and CDR2 YNFKEQ. J was trimmed by 4 bases and V by 0 bases; bases with no gene match: 3. The CDR3 contains 15 residues. This receptor was identified in an adult in good health. J is TRBJ1-2 and V is TRBV4-2, with TRBD1 identical over 9 bases. Here the sequenced sample was peripheral blood, taken on day 0 of AZD1222 vaccination. The CDR3, as DNA: TGTGCCAGCAGCCAAGATACAGGGGGCGGCTATGGCTACACCTTC. Its protein product is CASSQDTGGGYGYTF.